This T cell receptor beta chain was sequenced for a study of shared clonotypes between healthy human individuals. The CDR3 is 16 amino acids. The trim removed 6 bases at V and 0 bases at J, leaving 8 bases unmatched. The germline gives CDR1 SEHNR, CDR2 FQNEAQ (reference sequence). TCRdb's table, derived via immunoSEQ multiplex PCR, lists solely in-frame clones and lacks some. The repertoire holds some 2.1 million clones, with about 95% as singletons. The study, taken as a whole, reports: Generation probabilities were higher for clonotypes shared across all four sorted-subset donors than for unshared ones.

Naive CD8 cells lacked CD45RO and underwent positive selection for CCR7, leaving out terminally differentiated effector memory CD45RA+ cells. Concerning this clone: Its antigen remains unknown.

The J gene is TRBJ1-3, the V gene TRBV7-9; 7 bases are a match to TRBD1. This clonotype originated in a man aged 18 to 35 in good health. The sequencing input was naive CD8+ T cells sorted from blood. The CDR3 bases are TGTGCCAGCAGACCCTCGACAGGGAGCTCTGGAAACACCATATATTTT. Translated: CASRPSTGSSGNTIYF.